What follows is one T cell receptor (beta chain) and its context. Its target is not known. Produced via immunoSEQ multiplex PCR; TCRdb's table is partial and in-frame only. The repertoire holds 65,000 to 85,000 clones, approximately 90% seen once, with around 8% in the top ten. The sample comes from a study of OX40 agonist ivuxolimab in advanced cancers. Study-level information: Intravenous ivuxolimab was administered to patients every 2 weeks at 0.01 to 10 mg/kg.

The study, taken as a whole, reports: Compared with CD4+, CD8+ T cells on average had more expanded clones.

The input for sequencing was CD4+ or CD8+ T cells sorted from blood, taken in a trial of the OX40 agonist ivuxolimab. This TCR was recovered from an adult with an advanced solid tumor such as melanoma, head and neck, liver or kidney cancer.

The CDR3 loop is CASSLALAGGPGNIQYF. CDR3 DNA: TGTGCCAGCAGCTTAGCCTTAGCGGGGGGGCCCGGAAACATTCAGTACTTC. The rearrangement uses TRBV7-2 and TRBJ2-4, with 11 bases lining up with TRBD2. CDR1 SGHTA and CDR2 FQGNSA come from the germline V gene. Trimming removed 0 bases from V and 6 bases from J; junction bases left unmatched: 7. The CDR3 runs 17 residues.